The rows below give T cell receptor beta chains drawn from one sample of a study of patients and donors after allogeneic stem cell transplantation. MiXCR, run by TCRdb on the RT-PCR reads, gives a single entry per CDR3 protein. This repertoire shows some 960,000 distinct CDR3 sequences, under 20% found once; its top ten account for roughly 6%. The sample taken for sequencing was blood, either unsorted or a sorted T cell fraction (not recorded which). Source of these receptors: a human donor who was either an allogeneic HSCT recipient or a stem cell or donor lymphocyte infusion donor (not recorded which). It is not recorded whose cells these are; they may come from a transplant donor. The conserved cysteine and the conserved F or W are not part of the CDR3 here. Each record gives: clone size, J gene, D gene, V gene, CDR3 protein. The D gene is left open where the match is weak. Clone size, where shown, is once, few, many, or a class for clones that have expanded.

>few|TRBJ2-2|NA|TRBV12-3/TRBV12-4
ASTLVGGPNTGELF
>NA|TRBJ2-2|NA|TRBV18
ASSPRPRAGEGATDGELF
>NA|TRBJ2-7|NA|TRBV5-1
ASSPGVLSYEQY
>few|TRBJ2-7|NA|TRBV7-8
ASSLGGLGGEQY
>few|TRBJ2-2|NA|TRBV6-1
ASGGNSKNTGELF
>few|TRBJ1-1|NA|TRBV29-1
SVLLGGLNTEAF
>few|TRBJ1-5|NA|TRBV20-1
SARYYNQPQH
>few|TRBJ1-4|TRBD1|TRBV6-6
ASSPGGGKLF
>NA|TRBJ2-3|NA|TRBV4-3
ASSQDRIDTQY
>NA|TRBJ1-6|TRBD1|TRBV12-3/TRBV12-4
ASSLSGQGTINSPLH
>NA|TRBJ2-2|TRBD2|TRBV4-1
ASSSSPGLAGPASGELF
>NA|TRBJ2-6|NA|TRBV15
ATSRDRGASSGANVLT
>NA|TRBJ2-1|NA|TRBV20-1
SARDYHGSYNEQF
>NA|TRBJ2-1|TRBD2|TRBV24-1
ATSDLGSGRAEQF
>NA|TRBJ2-3|NA|TRBV3-1
ASSQASGEVTDTQY
>NA|TRBJ1-2|NA|TRBV19
ASKPRGHYGYT
>many|TRBJ1-6|NA|TRBV10-3
AIKTSGNSPLH
>NA|TRBJ2-2|TRBD2|TRBV5-1
ASSLQPSGSANTGELF
>few|TRBJ2-1|TRBD2|TRBV5-6
AGGVTSGETYNEQF
>few|TRBJ1-3|NA|TRBV12-3/TRBV12-4
ASRQASGGNTIY
>NA|TRBJ2-1|TRBD2|TRBV3-1
ASSRGRTHNEQF
>NA|TRBJ2-3|TRBD2|TRBV7-9
ASWTSGEDTQY
>few|TRBJ2-5|NA|TRBV3-1
ASSPVPGRGSQYQETQY
>NA|TRBJ2-5|NA|TRBV6-5
ASSYHDILQETQY
>NA|TRBJ2-7|TRBD1|TRBV12-3/TRBV12-4
ASSQLLRTGISYEQY
>many|TRBJ1-1|NA|TRBV7-2
ASSLAAGGAHTEAF
>few|TRBJ2-7|TRBD1|TRBV7-9
ASSLGGDRYEQY
>few|TRBJ1-4|NA|TRBV20-1
SAGSGTLGEKLF
>NA|TRBJ2-1|TRBD2|TRBV7-3
ASSHGLAGGFWANEQF
>NA|TRBJ2-1|TRBD1|TRBV10-3
AISGSERTGVMGNEQF
>NA|TRBJ2-4|NA|TRBV5-1
ASSLGPQPSENIQY
>NA|TRBJ1-1|TRBD1|TRBV10-3
AISATTGGGTEAF
>NA|TRBJ2-1|TRBD2|TRBV18
ASSPPLAGAGNEQF
>once|TRBJ1-6|NA|TRBV7-9
ASSSTDSYNSPLH
>NA|TRBJ2-7|NA|TRBV6-1
ASSRGTRDYEQY
>few|TRBJ2-7|NA|TRBV7-9
ASSAFRETYEQY
>NA|TRBJ2-7|NA|TRBV5-1
ASSPGQQSYEQY
>few|TRBJ2-5|NA|TRBV20-1
SASPQAQETQY
>few|TRBJ2-3|NA|TRBV20-1
SVPRDTDTQY
>NA|TRBJ1-1|NA|TRBV4-2
ASSQEGGNRFEAF
>few|TRBJ2-7|NA|TRBV4-2
ASSPTNGHYEQY
>NA|TRBJ1-5|NA|TRBV9
ASSVGGGPNQPQH
>few|TRBJ1-1|NA|TRBV3-1
ASSEHAGTQRGAF
>few|TRBJ1-3|NA|TRBV9
ASSDQISGNTIY